This T cell receptor beta chain was identified in a study of cytomegalovirus exposure and HLA in healthy donors. Study-wide points: Testing in vitro showed a few CMV-associated chains specific for CMV antigens. HLA-A and HLA-B allele assignments for most subjects were reportedly predicted accurately using TCR beta sequences. Among TCR beta chains of equal frequency, HLA-associated ones were more clonally expanded in a later analysis. About 87% or about 30% of the time was how often most TCR beta V segments were productive, according to an earlier analysis.

As to this clone: Its antigen is unidentified.

The PCR employed 60 Vbeta primers together with 13 Jbeta primers. Generated by immunoSEQ multiplex PCR, the TCRdb table keeps only in-frame clones and is missing some. The sample holds about 150,000 clones; around 79% are singletons and the top ten take around 6.5%. Sequenced input: PBMCs. This TCR came from a man aged 50 to 59 in good health and CMV-seropositive.

The CDR3: CASSTGRTYNEQFF. CDR3 nucleotide sequence: TGTGCCAGTAGTACAGGGCGAACTTACAATGAGCAGTTCTTC. This chain joins TRBV19 and TRBJ2-1, with D perhaps TRBD1 (5 bases). Trimming left V 4 bases short and J 4 bases short, with 11 bases between. In germline, CDR1 is LNHDA, CDR2 SQIVND (reference sequence). The CDR3 is made up of 14 amino acids.